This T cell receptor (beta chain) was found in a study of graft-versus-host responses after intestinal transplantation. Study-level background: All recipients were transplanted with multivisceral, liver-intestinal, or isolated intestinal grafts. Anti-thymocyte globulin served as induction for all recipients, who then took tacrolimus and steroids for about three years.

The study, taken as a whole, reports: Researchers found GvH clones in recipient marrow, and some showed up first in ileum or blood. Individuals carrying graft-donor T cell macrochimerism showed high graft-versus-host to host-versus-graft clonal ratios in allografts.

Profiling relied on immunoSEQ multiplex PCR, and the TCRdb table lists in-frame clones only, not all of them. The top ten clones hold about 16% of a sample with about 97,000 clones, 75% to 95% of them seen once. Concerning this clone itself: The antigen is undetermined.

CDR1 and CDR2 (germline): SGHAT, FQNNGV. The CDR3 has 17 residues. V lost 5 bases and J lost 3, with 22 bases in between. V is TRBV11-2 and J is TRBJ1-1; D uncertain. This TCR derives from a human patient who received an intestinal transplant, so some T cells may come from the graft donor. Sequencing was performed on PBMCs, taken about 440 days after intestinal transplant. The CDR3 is CASSRDAGVGAYTEAFF. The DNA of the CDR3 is TGTGCCAGCAGCCGGGATGCCGGGGTTGGTGCGTACACTGAAGCTTTCTTT. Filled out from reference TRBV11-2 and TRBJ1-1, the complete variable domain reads EAGVAQSPRYKIIEKRQSVAFWCNPISGHATLYWYQQILGQGPKLLIQFQNNGVVDDSQLPKDRFSAERLKGVDSTLKIQPAKLEDSAVYLCASSRDAGVGAYTEAFFGQGTRLTVV.